This T cell receptor beta chain is drawn from a study of blood T cells in healthy people across ages (dated by TCRdb to between 2015 and 2016). Describing the broader study: Template switching captured roughly one uniquely barcoded TCR beta cDNA molecule per two T cells in model experiments. To track age-related changes in TCR beta repertoire diversity, the study relied on deep sequencing normalized with unique cDNA molecular identifiers. Donors of different ages were randomly distributed across sequencing lanes to avoid experimental bias. The donors were split into four age groups: young (average around 15 years), middle-aged (39), aged (over 55) and long-lived (under 90). The study analyzed two additional independent replicas of 1 million unique cDNA reads from the same blood draw for two donors, one aged 18 to 30 and one aged 80 or older. The research as a whole found: Because donor CMV infection status was unknown, age-related changes in expanded clonotypes were potentially confounded. Bulk unsorted PBMC profiling prevented conclusive comparison of naive and antigen-experienced compartments. As age increased, observed TCR beta diversity per million T cells dropped in a roughly linear way, and a significant reduction was already evident by age 40. Estimates of total diversity based on one million sequenced T cells were considered lower bounds and underestimates. Compared with the aged group, the long-lived group had more naive CD4+ T cells, fewer expanded clones and increased TCR diversity, a pattern suggesting age selection. There was a strong correlation between observed TCR beta diversity and the percentage of naive T cells measured by flow cytometry.

Receptor amplification or capture employed 5' RACE. The sequencing machine was an Illumina HiSeq 2500. A second about 6 to 11 cycle PCR used a sample-barcoded 5' primer and a J-beta primer mix. A template-switch 5' adaptor carrying 12 random nucleotides introduced a unique molecular identifier onto each TCR beta cDNA molecule. Each sample yielded at least 2.5 million CDR3-containing paired-end reads. All of the RNA was converted into first-strand cDNA using the Mint cDNA synthesis kit, with a TRBC-specific oligonucleotide serving as the primer. All cDNA was treated with uracil-DNA glycosylase and then went through a first 18-cycle PCR with the universal primers M1SS and BC2_uni_R. Concerning the study's data processing: For normalization, 1 million high-quality reads, each with a distinct molecular identifier, were randomly selected from each sample. Reads sharing molecular identifiers were discarded rather than binned into consensus sequences. MiTCR, run with a Q25 quality threshold and the strictest error-elimination algorithm, handled CDR3 identification, clonotype clustering and error correction. A nonparametric unseen species model using Euler transformation provided a lower-bound estimate of total TCR beta diversity. TCRdb took the public reads, trimmed them with fastp at Q25, ran MiXCR for clone calling and kept in-frame beta chains. Rows merge per CDR3 protein into single entries with the most common DNA and genes. The V and J calls here are based on TCRdb, not the publication. A total of fewer than 800,000 distinct CDR3 sequences appear in this sample, roughly 30% of them only once. Of the sample, about 16% is held by the ten largest clones.

The CDR3 spans 16 residues, from the cysteine through the phenylalanine. Only the CDR3 DNA is retained, 48 bases long and in frame from the first base. The V end gives up 0 bases and the J end 9 bases, leaving 10 bases in the junction not matched to a gene. The CDR1 and CDR2 encoded by the germline V gene are LGHNA and YNFKEQ. The approximately 39 donors, aged about 6 to 95 years, were systemically healthy Caucasian individuals from Russia. About 10 milliliters of peripheral blood were drawn from each donor into EDTA-treated Vacutainer tubes. Ficoll-Paque density-gradient centrifugation was used to isolate PBMCs, with at least 6.5 million obtained per sample. Trizol reagent was used to extract total RNA from the PBMCs, yielding at least 5.5 micrograms per sample. The percentages of naive CD45RAhigh/CD27high T cells were determined by flow cytometry on a PBMC aliquot from every donor. About this clonotype itself: What antigen it recognizes has not been identified. No per-base quality is available; no much larger clone lies one base away.

The V gene is TRBV4-2 and the J gene is TRBJ2-3; TRBD2 matches 9 bases in the middle. This clonotype was obtained from a woman over 75 in good health. Donor details come from another sample of the same person, matched by shared clones. The sample consisted of blood. The CDR3 region has the sequence CASSQEASGVVRTQYF. The DNA sequence is as follows: TGTGCCAGCAGCCAAGAGGCTAGCGGGGTGGTAAGGACGCAGTATTTT.